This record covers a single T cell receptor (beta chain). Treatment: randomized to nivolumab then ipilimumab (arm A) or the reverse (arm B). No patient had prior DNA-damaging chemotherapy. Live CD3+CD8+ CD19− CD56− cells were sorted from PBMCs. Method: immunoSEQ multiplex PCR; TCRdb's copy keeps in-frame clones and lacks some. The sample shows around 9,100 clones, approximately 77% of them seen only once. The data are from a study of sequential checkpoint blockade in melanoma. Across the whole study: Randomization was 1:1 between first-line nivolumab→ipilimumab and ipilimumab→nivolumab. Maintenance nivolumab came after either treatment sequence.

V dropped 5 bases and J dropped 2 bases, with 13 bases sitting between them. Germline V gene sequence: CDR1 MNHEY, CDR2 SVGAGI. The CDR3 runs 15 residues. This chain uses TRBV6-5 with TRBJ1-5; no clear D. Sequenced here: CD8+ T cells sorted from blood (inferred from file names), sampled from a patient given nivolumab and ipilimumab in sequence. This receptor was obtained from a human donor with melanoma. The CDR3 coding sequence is TGTGCCAGCAGTCTCACACCGCGGGGCAATCAGCCCCAGCATTTT. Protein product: CASSLTPRGNQPQHF.